The sequence of this TCR beta chain was determined in a study of PD-L1 blockade in urothelial cancer. General study findings and limits: At the 3-week point, tumor-associated blood clones expanded more in durable-benefit patients.

Remarks on this clone: The antigen is undetermined.

The repertoire was sequenced with immunoSEQ multiplex PCR; TCRdb's copy has only in-frame clones and lacks some. The sample carries roughly 2,200 clones, approximately 40% recorded once. Germline CDR1 LNHDA, CDR2 SQIVND (reference sequence). CDR3 length: 14 residues. Trimming at V came to 6 bases and at J to 9 bases, leaving 10 bases not matched to a gene. The genes are TRBV19 and TRBJ2-1; TRBD2 matches 8 bases. This TCR derives from a man aged 60 to 69 with urothelial cancer. The sample here was tumor tissue, taken before atezolizumab (anti-PD-L1) treatment. This chain's CDR3 is CASSKAGVSSEQFF. The CDR3 bases are TGTGCCAGTAGCAAAGCGGGAGTATCAAGTGAGCAGTTCTTC. Variable domain in full (rest from reference TRBV19 and TRBJ2-1): DGGITQSPKYLFRKEGQNVTLSCEQNLNHDAMYWYRQDPGQGLRLIYYSQIVNDFQKGDIAEGYSVSREKKESFPLTVTSAQKNPTAFYLCASSKAGVSSEQFFGPGTRLTVL.